This T cell receptor (beta chain) was captured in a study of T cell clones after liver transplantation. The wider study: Subjects received no induction therapy and standard immunosuppression until randomization at 12-24 months post-transplant.

The data were produced by immunoSEQ multiplex PCR, yet TCRdb's version contains in-frame clones alone and is incomplete. The top ten clones hold less than 3% of a sample with 65,000 to 80,000 clones, approximately 87% of them seen once. The CDR3 is 14 residues long. Germline V lookup: CDR1 SEHNR, CDR2 FQNEAQ (reference sequence). After removal of 3 bases from V and 8 bases from J, the junction contained 4 bases not matched to a gene. The input for sequencing was CD4+ T cells from blood, taken at the 22-month timepoint. The receptor was isolated from a human patient who received a liver transplant. A share of the T cells may be of graft donor origin. V usage is TRBV7-9 and J usage is TRBJ2-4; 10 nucleotides line up with TRBD1. The CDR3 region is CASSFRTGGDIQYF. The CDR3 region has the DNA TGTGCCAGCAGCTTCCGGACAGGGGGAGACATTCAGTACTTC.